These T cell receptor beta chains were read from a single sample in a study of blood T cell repertoires in COVID-19. Sequencing used immunoSEQ multiplex PCR; TCRdb keeps in-frame clones, though not all of them. This sample has 150,000 or so clones; roughly 90% occur once, and the top ten carry 0.5% to 0.55%. Sequencing input: peripheral blood. These receptors all come from a man aged 50-60 years with acute or convalescent COVID-19. Each CDR3 is given with its conserved first and last residue. The D gene is left open where the match is weak.

D: .
V: TRBV2
J: TRBJ1-6
DNA: TGTGCCAGCAGTGAAGCCCGTTATAATTCACCCCTCCACTTT
CDR3: CASSEARYNSPLHF

D: TRBD1
V: TRBV18
J: TRBJ2-1
DNA: TGTGCCAGCTCACCACCGGGACAGGGATCCTACAATGAGCAGTTCTTC
CDR3: CASSPPGQGSYNEQFF

D: .
V: TRBV18
J: TRBJ2-2
DNA: TGTGCCAGCTCACAGTCACAGCAAAATGGCGGGGAGCTGTTTTTT
CDR3: CASSQSQQNGGELFF

D: TRBD1
V: TRBV6-5
J: TRBJ2-7
DNA: TGTGCCAGCCGTCTAGGACAGGGATCCTACGAGCAGTACTTC
CDR3: CASRLGQGSYEQYF

D: .
V: TRBV2
J: TRBJ2-1
DNA: TGTGCCAGCAGTGGTAACAGGTACAATGAGCAGTTCTTC
CDR3: CASSGNRYNEQFF

D: .
V: TRBV7-9
J: TRBJ1-2
DNA: TGTGCCAGCAGCTTAACCCCGACGGCGGCTAACTATGGCTACACCTTC
CDR3: CASSLTPTAANYGYTF

D: .
V: TRBV2
J: TRBJ1-1
DNA: TGTGCCAGCGGGGCAGACTTGAACACTGAAGCTTTCTTT
CDR3: CASGADLNTEAFF

D: .
V: TRBV5-1
J: TRBJ2-1
DNA: TGCGCCAGCAGCACCGGGACAACTTTCTCCTACAATGAGCAGTTCTTC
CDR3: CASSTGTTFSYNEQFF

D: TRBD1
V: TRBV28
J: TRBJ1-2
DNA: TGTGCCAGCAGGTGGACAGGGCGTTATGGCTACACCTTC
CDR3: CASRWTGRYGYTF

D: .
V: TRBV6-4
J: TRBJ2-1
DNA: TGTGCCAGCAGTGAAAGCGGGTGGGAGGAAAAGTTCTTC
CDR3: CASSESGWEEKFF